The 5 T cell receptor beta chains reported below all come from one sample, sequenced in a study of cytomegalovirus exposure and HLA in healthy donors. PCR amplification relied on 60 Vbeta primers (plus 13 Jbeta primers). TCRdb keeps only in-frame clones here, not all; method: immunoSEQ multiplex PCR. This repertoire comprises 100,000 to 150,000 clones; its ten largest clones make up 2% to 2.5%. Sequences were obtained from PBMCs. All receptors come from a man aged 40-55 years in good health and CMV-seronegative.

The V gene is TRBV7-9, the J gene TRBJ1-4; the D is unclear. The CDR3 consists of 13 residues. Germline assignment: CDR1 SEHNR and CDR2 FQNEAQ (reference sequence). Trimming pared 4 bases from V and 8 bases from J, leaving 11 bases between. For the CDR3, the DNA is TGTGCCAGCAGCTATAGGACTGGGGAAAAACTGTTTTTT. Its translation: CASSYRTGEKLFF.

The chain's CDR3 is CASSPTSGRGEQYF. The CDR3 nucleotides are TGTGCCAGCAGTCCGACTAGCGGGAGAGGCGAGCAGTACTTC. This chain joins TRBV27 and TRBJ2-7, with 12 bases lining up with TRBD2. The CDR3 consists of 14 residues. The ends lost 5 bases at V and 6 bases at J; junction bases unmatched: 5. Germline V lookup: CDR1 MNHEY, CDR2 SMNVEV (reference sequence).

For the CDR3, the DNA is TGTGCCAGCAGTGATCAACCAGGACAGCTTATCACCTTC. Translated, it gives CASSDQPGQLITF. V gene TRBV2 combines with J gene TRBJ1-2; weak D call: TRBD1 (6 bases). Germline V gene lookup returns CDR1 SNHLY and CDR2 FYNNEI. The CDR3 runs 13 residues. The V gene lost 3 bases and the J gene lost 13 bases, with 18 bases spanning the gap.

The gene calls are TRBV28 and TRBJ1-2, with 9 bases lining up with TRBD1. The V segment lost 5 bases and the J segment 4 bases; nucleotides outside the gene matches: 8. Germline CDR1 is MDHEN and CDR2 is SYDVKM. The CDR3 runs to 15 residues. The CDR3 DNA sequence: TGTGCCAGCAGTCCCAATGGACAGGGGCGCTATGGCTACACCTTC. Translating it yields CASSPNGQGRYGYTF.

The CDR3 here is CASSGLVRETQYF. CDR3 sequence (DNA): TGTGCCAGCAGTGGACTGGTCCGAGAGACCCAGTACTTC. The V and J genes are TRBV2 and TRBJ2-5, with unresolved D. There are 13 residues in the CDR3. With 4 bases removed from V and 4 bases from J, the gap between germline ends came to 10 bases. In germline, CDR1 is SNHLY, CDR2 FYNNEI. Full variable domain (missing parts from reference TRBV2 and TRBJ2-5): EPEVTQTPSHQVTQMGQEVILRCVPISNHLYFYWYRQILGQKVEFLVSFYNNEISEKSEIFDDQFSVERPDGSNFTLKIRSTKLEDSAMYFCASSGLVRETQYFGPGTRLLVL.